The source of this TCR beta chain is a study of OX40 agonist ivuxolimab in advanced cancers. About the full investigation: Ivuxolimab was a fully human IgG2 agonistic monoclonal antibody targeting the costimulatory receptor OX40 (CD134). Intravenous ivuxolimab was administered to patients every 2 weeks at six dose levels: 0.01, 0.1, 0.3, 1.5, 3 and 10 mg/kg. Of the 50 or so patients in dose escalation, about 19 had hepatocellular carcinoma, some 15 had melanoma, 9 had renal cell carcinoma and 9 had head and neck cancer. In the dose-escalation cohort, approximately 83% of patients were male, and the mean age was roughly 56 years with a range of roughly 23 to 90. Patients were allowed to have had prior anti-PD-1, anti-PD-L1 or anti-CTLA-4 therapy, and around 41% of the dose-escalation patients had previously received checkpoint inhibitors. Partial responses occurred in three dose-escalation patients, of whom one had hepatocellular carcinoma and two had cutaneous melanoma. The purpose of peripheral TCRbeta sequencing was to test whether ivuxolimab changed TCR sequence diversity and led to clonal T-cell expansion. The paper covers the monotherapy dose-escalation part of the phase I ivuxolimab trial, which included N of about 56 patients. Paper-wide results and their limitations: Low levels of normalized T-cell clonal expansion were also shown by some nonresponding patients. In partial responders in the 0.1-3.0 mg/kg groups, normalized peripheral clonal expansion was found to be among the lowest, especially among CD8+ T cells. Which antigens the clonally expanded peripheral T cells were specific for was not determined. After ivuxolimab, CD8+ T cells had more expanded clones than CD4+ T cells on average. At doses from 0.1 to 3.0 mg/kg, clonal expansion was seen in both CD4+ and CD8+ blood T cells between baseline and week 6.

Patients with autoimmune disease history or receiving systemic immunosuppression were excluded from the trial. Peripheral blood for TCR sequencing was collected from all dose cohorts at baseline, on cycle 4 day 1, and on cycle 7 day 1. Samples came from an open-label, multicenter, first-in-human phase I dose-escalation trial of ivuxolimab. Adults with locally advanced or metastatic melanoma, renal cell carcinoma, hepatocellular carcinoma or head and neck squamous cell carcinoma were enrolled in the trial. CD4+ and CD8+ T cells were sorted separately from peripheral blood before TCR sequencing. Genomic DNA was isolated from the sorted cells so that the TCRbeta CDR3 region could be sequenced. TCRbeta CDR3 regions were sequenced using the immunoSEQ Assay. In its TCRdb copy, this immuneACCESS table keeps in-frame sequences only and misses some clones. Where compared with another copy, unresolved V genes explain less than half of these, and the others have no known cause. The sample contains 20,000 to 25,000 clones, 70% to 90% of them found a single time. About a quarter of the sample lies in the top ten.

This clone was found once. The antigen it recognizes is unknown. No base qualities exist here, and no much larger clone lies one base off it. V and J lose 2 bases and 8 bases, and a span of 13 bases separates them. The CDR3 starts with the cysteine, ends with the phenylalanine, and has 14 residues. Just the 42-base CDR3 DNA is kept, in frame starting at base 1. The germline V gene yields SGHVS for CDR1 and FNYEAQ for CDR2. Sample: CD4+ or CD8+ T cells sorted from blood, taken in a trial of the OX40 agonist ivuxolimab. This receptor was obtained from an adult with an advanced solid tumor such as melanoma, head and neck, liver or kidney cancer. The chain is assembled from TRBV7-6 and TRBJ2-4; D gene: possibly TRBD2, on 6 matching bases. The DNA reads as follows: TGTGCCAGCAGCTTAATGGAGGGTCGGGACATTCAGTACTTC. The translation is CASSLMEGRDIQYF.